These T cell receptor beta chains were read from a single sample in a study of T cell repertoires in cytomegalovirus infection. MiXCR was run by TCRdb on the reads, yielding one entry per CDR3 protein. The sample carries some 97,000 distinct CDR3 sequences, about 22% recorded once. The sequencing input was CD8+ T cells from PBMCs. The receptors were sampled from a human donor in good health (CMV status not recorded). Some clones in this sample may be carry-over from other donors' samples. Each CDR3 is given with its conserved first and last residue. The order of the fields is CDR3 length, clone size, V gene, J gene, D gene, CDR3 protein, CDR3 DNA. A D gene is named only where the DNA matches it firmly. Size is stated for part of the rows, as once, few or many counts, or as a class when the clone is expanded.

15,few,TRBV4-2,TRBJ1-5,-,CASSQVDERGQPQHF,TGTGCCAGCAGCCAGGTGGACGAAAGGGGTCAGCCCCAGCATTTT
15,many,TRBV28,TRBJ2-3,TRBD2,CASKSKRESTDTQYF,TGTGCCAGCAAAAGTAAGCGGGAAAGCACAGATACGCAGTATTTT
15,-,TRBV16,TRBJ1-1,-,CASSQSGTVNTEAFF,TGTGCCAGCAGCCAATCGGGGACGGTGAACACTGAAGCTTTCTTT
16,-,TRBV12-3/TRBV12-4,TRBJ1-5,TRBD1,CASSLDPGGSNQPQHF,TGTGCCAGCAGTTTAGATCCAGGGGGAAGCAATCAGCCCCAGCATTTT
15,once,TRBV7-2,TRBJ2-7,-,CTRSSGERGVDEQYF,TGTACCAGGAGCTCAGGGGAAAGGGGAGTTGACGAGCAGTACTTC
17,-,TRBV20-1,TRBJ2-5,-,CSARDQNRGLGQETQYF,TGCAGTGCTAGAGATCAAAACCGGGGGCTGGGGCAAGAGACCCAGTACTTC
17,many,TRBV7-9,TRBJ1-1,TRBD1,CASRPPGQGTANTEAFF,TGTGCCAGCAGACCTCCGGGACAGGGGACCGCGAACACTGAAGCTTTCTTT
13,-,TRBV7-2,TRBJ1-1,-,CASSLSTITEAFF,TGTGCCAGCAGCTTATCGACCATCACTGAAGCTTTCTTT
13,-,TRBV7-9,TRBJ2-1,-,CASSFTTDNEQFF,TGTGCCAGCAGCTTCACCACAGACAATGAGCAGTTCTTC
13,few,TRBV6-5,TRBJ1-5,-,CASSPGGRQPQHF,TGTGCCAGCAGTCCCGGGGGGCGGCAGCCCCAGCATTTT
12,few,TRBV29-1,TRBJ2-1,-,CSVGTDYNEQFF,TGCAGCGTTGGGACGGACTACAATGAGCAGTTCTTC
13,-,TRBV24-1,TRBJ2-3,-,CATSDMVTDTQYF,TGTGCCACCAGTGATATGGTGACAGATACGCAGTATTTT
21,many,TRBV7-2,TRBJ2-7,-,CASSLVFGGQTPRSSSYEQYF,TGTGCCAGCAGCTTAGTTTTCGGGGGTCAAACGCCCCGGTCATCGTCGTACGAGCAGTACTTC
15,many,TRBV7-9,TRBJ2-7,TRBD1,CASGTRDRPTYEQYF,TGTGCCAGCGGCACGAGGGACAGGCCTACCTACGAGCAGTACTTC
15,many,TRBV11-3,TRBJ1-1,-,CASSPWDGGNTEAFF,TGTGCCAGCAGCCCATGGGACGGGGGGAACACTGAAGCTTTCTTT
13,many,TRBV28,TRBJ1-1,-,CASSSLSPDEAFF,TGTGCCAGCAGTTCCCTGTCCCCCGATGAAGCTTTCTTT
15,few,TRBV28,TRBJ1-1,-,CASSLFSTVNTEAFF,TGTGCCAGCAGTTTATTTTCAACGGTGAACACTGAAGCTTTCTTT
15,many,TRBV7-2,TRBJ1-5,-,CASSFGALGNQPQHF,TGTGCCAGCAGCTTCGGGGCGCTTGGCAATCAGCCCCAGCATTTT
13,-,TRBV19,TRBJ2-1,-,CASITSGNNEQFF,TGTGCCAGTATTACCAGCGGAAACAATGAGCAGTTCTTC
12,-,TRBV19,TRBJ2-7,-,CASSMSGYEQYF,TGTGCCAGTAGTATGAGCGGTTACGAGCAGTACTTC
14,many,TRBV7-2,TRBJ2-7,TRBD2,CASSLGLAGGEQYF,TGTGCCAGCAGCTTGGGACTAGCGGGAGGCGAGCAGTACTTC
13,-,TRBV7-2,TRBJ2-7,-,CASSFFISYEQYF,TGTGCCAGCAGCTTCTTTATTTCCTACGAGCAGTACTTC
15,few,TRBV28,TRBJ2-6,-,CASSYLPSGANVLTF,TGTGCCAGCAGTTACCTTCCCTCTGGGGCCAACGTCCTGACTTTC
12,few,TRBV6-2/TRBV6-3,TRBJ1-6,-,CASSSTVSPLHF,TGTGCCAGCAGCTCGACAGTGTCACCCCTCCACTTT
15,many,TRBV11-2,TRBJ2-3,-,CASSSDRSDPDTQYF,TGTGCCAGCAGCTCCGACCGCTCAGACCCAGATACGCAGTATTTT
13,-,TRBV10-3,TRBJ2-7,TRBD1,CAISRRDSYEQYF,TGTGCCATCAGTCGTCGGGACAGCTACGAGCAGTACTTC
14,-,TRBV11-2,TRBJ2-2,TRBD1,CASSRLQGTGELFF,TGTGCCAGCAGCCGGCTACAGGGGACCGGGGAGCTGTTTTTT
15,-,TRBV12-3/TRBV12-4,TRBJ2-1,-,CASSLRSGPYNEQFF,TGTGCCAGCAGTTTAAGAAGCGGACCGTACAATGAGCAGTTCTTC
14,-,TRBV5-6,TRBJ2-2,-,CASRRGLLRRELFF,TGTGCCAGCAGACGGGGCCTCCTACGGCGGGAGCTGTTTTTT
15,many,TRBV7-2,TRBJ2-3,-,CASSTRDFHTDTQYF,TGTGCCAGCAGCACACGGGACTTCCACACAGATACGCAGTATTTT
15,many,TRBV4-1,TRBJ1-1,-,CASSRNDRQNTEAFF,TGCGCCAGCAGCCGAAACGACAGACAGAACACTGAAGCTTTCTTT
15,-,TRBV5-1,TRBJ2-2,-,CASRPLGDGSGELFF,TGCGCCAGCAGACCCTTGGGGGACGGCAGCGGGGAGCTGTTTTTT
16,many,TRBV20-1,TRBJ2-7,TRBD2,CSARPPPRLADYEQYF,TGCAGTGCTAGACCCCCCCCGAGACTAGCGGACTACGAGCAGTACTTC
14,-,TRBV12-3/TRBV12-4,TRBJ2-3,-,CATSIQGGTDTQYF,TGTGCCACCTCAATTCAAGGGGGGACAGATACGCAGTATTTT
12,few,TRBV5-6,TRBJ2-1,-,CASSGRLNEQFF,TGTGCCAGCAGCGGGAGACTCAATGAGCAGTTCTTC
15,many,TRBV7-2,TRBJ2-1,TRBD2,CASSSRGGAYNEQFF,TGTGCCAGCAGCTCCCGCGGGGGGGCCTACAATGAGCAGTTCTTC
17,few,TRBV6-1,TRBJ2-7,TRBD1,CASSPTYWDRESYEQYF,TGTGCCAGCAGTCCAACATATTGGGACAGGGAATCCTACGAGCAGTACTTC
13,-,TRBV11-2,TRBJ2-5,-,CASSPSRQETQYF,TGTGCCAGCAGCCCGAGCCGGCAAGAGACCCAGTACTTC
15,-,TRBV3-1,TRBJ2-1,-,CASSQGLGIYNEQFF,TGTGCCAGCAGCCAGGGACTTGGAATCTACAATGAGCAGTTCTTC
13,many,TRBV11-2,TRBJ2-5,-,CASSYLNQETQYF,TGTGCCAGCAGCTACCTTAACCAAGAGACCCAGTACTTC
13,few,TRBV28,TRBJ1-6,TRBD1,CAMQGAGDSPLHF,TGTGCCATGCAGGGGGCGGGCGATTCACCCCTCCACTTT
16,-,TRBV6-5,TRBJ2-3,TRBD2,CASSYLLAGVTDKQYF,TGTGCCAGCAGTTACCTTCTAGCGGGGGTCACAGATAAGCAGTATTTT
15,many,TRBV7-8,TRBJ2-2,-,CASSPGQSGTGELFF,TGTGCCAGCAGCCCTGGACAGAGCGGCACCGGGGAGCTGTTTTTT
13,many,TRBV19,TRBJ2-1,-,CASSPGRTNEQFF,TGTGCCAGTAGTCCCGGCCGTACCAATGAGCAGTTCTTC
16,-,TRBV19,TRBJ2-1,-,CASNSVGQDTYNEQFF,TGTGCCAGTAACTCCGTGGGGCAGGACACCTACAATGAGCAGTTCTTC
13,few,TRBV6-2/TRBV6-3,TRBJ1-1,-,CASSDFSNTEAFF,TGTGCCAGCAGTGACTTTTCGAACACTGAAGCTTTCTTT
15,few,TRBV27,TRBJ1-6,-,CASSSDSSYNSPLHF,TGTGCCAGCAGTTCGGACAGCTCCTATAATTCACCCCTCCACTTT
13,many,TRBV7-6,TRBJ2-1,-,CASSLVAYNEQFF,TGTGCCAGCAGCTTAGTGGCTTACAATGAGCAGTTCTTC
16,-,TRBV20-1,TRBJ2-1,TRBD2,CSASTKASGVSNEQFF,TGCAGTGCTAGTACGAAGGCTAGCGGGGTATCCAATGAGCAGTTCTTC
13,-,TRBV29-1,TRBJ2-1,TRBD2,CSVETSGGWEQFF,TGCAGCGTTGAGACTAGCGGAGGTTGGGAGCAGTTCTTC
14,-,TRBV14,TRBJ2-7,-,CASSQLAAYDEQYF,TGTGCCAGCAGCCAATTGGCAGCGTACGACGAGCAGTACTTC
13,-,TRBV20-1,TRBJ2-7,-,CSARGQESYEQYF,TGCAGTGCTAGAGGCCAGGAATCCTACGAGCAGTACTTC
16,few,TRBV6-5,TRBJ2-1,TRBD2,CASSYSASGIAYEQFF,TGTGCCAGCAGTTACTCAGCTAGCGGTATTGCCTATGAGCAGTTCTTC